This T cell receptor (beta chain) was identified in a study of blood T cells in healthy people across ages. This clonotype has at least ten counts. A second PCR of 7 to 11 cycles used a sample-barcoded 5' primer and a J-beta primer mix. Each cDNA molecule received a tag from a template-switch adaptor that had 12 random nucleotides. MiXCR, applied by TCRdb to the 5' RACE reads, yields one record per CDR3 protein. The sample has fewer than 700,000 distinct CDR3 sequences; over 40% are singletons. Germline V gene lookup returns CDR1 SQVTM and CDR2 ANQGSEA. V was trimmed by 4 bases and J by 4 bases, leaving 10 bases between them. The CDR3 consists of 12 residues.

The V and J genes are TRBV29-1 and TRBJ2-5; D is undetermined. This clonotype was obtained from an elderly man in good health. The material sequenced was blood. CDR3 protein: CSVVAILETQYF. CDR3 DNA: TGCAGCGTTGTAGCCATTTTAGAGACCCAGTACTTC.